This TCR beta chain is drawn from a study of post-analysis software for immune sequencing data. Study findings and constraints: Patients showed TRBV5-6, TRBV5-1 and TRBV20-1 among a few TRBV segments more frequent than in controls. Significantly decreased normalized Chao1 diversity was recorded for multiple sclerosis patients relative to controls.

Unique molecular identifiers were built into the TCR beta cDNA libraries. TCRdb independently ran MiXCR on the PCR reads; one entry per CDR3 protein. Of 750,000 to 950,000 distinct CDR3 sequences listed, roughly 50% were seen once; the top ten hold just under 5%. V dropped 5 bases and J dropped 3 bases, with 11 bases sitting between them. Looked up from germline, CDR1 is MNHNY and CDR2 is SVGAGI (reference sequence). The CDR3 covers 14 residues. Turning to this clonotype: Antigen specificity is unknown.

The rearrangement uses TRBV6-6 and TRBJ1-5; D remains unclear. The TCR sequence derives from a girl under 18 with multiple sclerosis. The sample comprised blood. The CDR3 region has the DNA TGTGCCAGCAGTCCCGTTTCTGACAATCAGCCCCAGCATTTT. Translation gives CASSPVSDNQPQHF.